This T cell receptor (beta chain) was captured by sequencing in a study of response to subunit inactivated influenza vaccine. General study points: Seasonal influenza vaccination, on each occasion, was suggested by the authors to recruit few new T cells.

The sample holds a few counts of this clonotype. Its antigen is not identified. TCRdb re-called the RT-PCR reads through MiXCR, storing one row per CDR3 protein. This sample has over 800,000 distinct CDR3 sequences, with over 20% found just once. The V and J ends lost 2 bases and 3 bases respectively, with 14 bases between them. The germline CDR1 and CDR2 sequences are MNHEY and SVGAGI. CDR3 length: 16 residues. This TCR derives from a man over 45 who received an inactivated influenza vaccine. Sequences were derived from PBMCs from blood, sampled 5 to 6 days after vaccination. The genes are TRBV6-5 and TRBJ2-1; D gene ambiguous. CDR3 in amino acids: CASSYGLGESYNEQFF. In nucleotides, the CDR3 is TGTGCCAGCAGTTACGGCCTGGGTGAAAGCTACAATGAGCAGTTCTTC.